What follows are 32 T cell receptor beta chains derived from one specimen sequenced in a study of radiotherapy plus CTLA-4 blockade in lung cancer. This table comes from immunoSEQ multiplex PCR, and its TCRdb copy is limited to in-frame clones, with some not included. The repertoire consists of more than 75,000 clones, with roughly 80% occurring once and the leading ten covering over 20%. The material sequenced was peripheral blood, taken from a patient treated with radiotherapy plus ipilimumab. The receptors shown here come from a human donor with non-small cell lung cancer that progressed on radiotherapy plus ipilimumab.

The rearrangement joins TRBV10-3 to TRBJ2-7; D is possibly TRBD1 (5 bases). This CDR3 region has 11 residues. The V end lost 6 bases, the J end lost 7 bases, and 10 bases lay between the germline ends. From germline, CDR1 is ENHRY and CDR2 SYGVKD. The CDR3 reads CAISTGEEQYF. In nucleotides, the CDR3 is TGTGCCATCAGCACAGGAGAAGAGCAGTACTTC.

This clone was observed a single time. The V and J genes are TRBV12-2 and TRBJ2-4; the D call in the table, TRBD2, was not verified against the DNA. TRBV12-2 is a known pseudogene. The CDR3 loop spans 19 amino acids. DNA for the CDR3: TGTGCAAGTCGCTTGAGCGAGAGGAATCATATCAAGTTTAAAAACATTCAGTACTTC. Translation: CASRLSERNHIKFKNIQYF.

The rearrangement links TRBV28 to TRBJ1-1; a possible D gene is TRBD1 (6 bases). Germline assignment: CDR1 MDHEN and CDR2 SYDVKM. The CDR3 is 14 residues long. Trimming removed 6 bases at V and 1 base at J, with 12 bases between. This CDR3 is CASSPTGPNTEAFF. The CDR3 bases are TGTGCCAGCAGCCCAACAGGGCCGAACACTGAAGCTTTCTTT.

V gene TRBV6-5 combines with J gene TRBJ2-3, with TRBD2 matching 10 bases. V was clipped by 7 bases and J by 1 base; unmatched bases: 5. This CDR3 contains 15 residues. The germline V gene has CDR1 MNHEY and CDR2 SVGAGI. The CDR3 loop reads CASIWTSGRTDTQYF. The CDR3, as DNA: TGTGCCAGCATTTGGACTAGCGGACGCACAGATACGCAGTATTTT.

The chain is built from TRBV7-9 and TRBJ1-5; D call uncertain. V shed 5 bases and J shed 5 bases, with 7 bases lying between them. The CDR3 runs to 12 residues. In germline, CDR1 is SEHNR, CDR2 FQNEAQ (reference sequence). The CDR3 is CASSPLDQPQHF. The CDR3, as DNA: TGTGCCAGCAGCCCTTTGGATCAGCCCCAGCATTTT.

This clone appeared a few times. The J gene is TRBJ2-7, the V gene TRBV6-1; TRBD1 agrees at 10 bases. CDR3 size: 16 residues. V dropped 4 bases and J dropped 2; count of bases not matched to a gene: 8. CDR1 and CDR2 from the germline V gene are MNHNS and SASEGT. CDR3 in DNA: TGTGCCAGCAGTGCAAATTCCGGGACAGGGGCCTACGAGCAGTACTTC. Translating gives CASSANSGTGAYEQYF.

The chain is built from TRBV9 and TRBJ2-1; 14 positions agree with TRBD2. CDR3 size: 17 residues. Germline trimming cut 3 bases from V and 6 bases from J; bases unmatched to any gene: 8. The germline V gene encodes CDR1 SGDLS and CDR2 YYNGEE. This CDR3 reads CASSGGTSGSKVNEQFF. CDR3 DNA sequence: TGTGCCAGCAGCGGAGGGACTAGCGGGAGTAAGGTCAATGAGCAGTTCTTC.

The chain couples TRBV19 to TRBJ1-2, with no clear D. The ends were cut back, 2 bases at V and 8 bases at J, with 21 bases in the middle. The germline V gene has CDR1 LNHDA and CDR2 SQIVND (reference sequence). This CDR3 has 16 residues. The CDR3 DNA follows: TGTGCCAGTAGTATACCCCCTAAACAAGGAGGGAACGGCTACACCTTC. It yields the protein CASSIPPKQGGNGYTF.

This clone was recorded many times. The rearrangement uses TRBV29-1 and TRBJ1-3; D gene unclear. The CDR3 consists of 13 residues. Trimming left V 8 bases short and J 0 bases short, with 11 bases between. CDR1 and CDR2 from the germline V gene are SQVTM and ANQGSEA. The CDR3 sequence: CSTSGSSGNTIYF. The CDR3 region has the DNA TGCAGCACTTCCGGGTCCTCTGGAAACACCATATATTTT.

A single count supports this clone. The chain links TRBV5-1 to TRBJ1-2; D gene unclear. This CDR3 is built from 15 residues. V dropped 0 bases and J dropped 5 bases, with 14 bases sitting between them. Germline V gene data show CDR1 as SGHRS and CDR2 as YFSETQ. Written as DNA, the CDR3 is TGCGCCAGCAGCTTGGAGGGTATACCCCGATATGGCTACACCTTC. Protein sequence: CASSLEGIPRYGYTF. Complete variable domain (other parts from reference TRBV5-1 and TRBJ1-2): KAGVTQTPRYLIKTRGQQVTLSCSPISGHRSVSWYQQTPGQGLQFLFEYFSETQRNKGNFPGRFSGRQFSNSRSEMNVSTLELGDSALYLCASSLEGIPRYGYTFGSGTRLTVV.

Only a few counts were recorded for this clone. V is TRBV6-6 and J is TRBJ1-2; unclear D gene. The germline V gene has CDR1 MNHNY and CDR2 SVGAGI (reference sequence). Trimming took 6 bases from V and 8 from J, leaving 16 bases between them. There are 13 residues in the CDR3. The CDR3 DNA is TGTGCCAGCAGCCCCCCCGGAGAAAGGGGCTACACCTTC. Translation: CASSPPGERGYTF.

This chain uses TRBV5-1 with TRBJ1-5, with D perhaps matching TRBD1 (5 bases). CDR1 is SGHRS, CDR2 YFSETQ, per germline. This CDR3 has 15 residues. The ends were cut back, 0 bases at V and 2 bases at J, with 9 bases in the middle. The chain's CDR3 is CASSLAGNGNQPQHF. DNA for the CDR3: TGCGCCAGCAGCTTGGCAGGGAATGGCAATCAGCCCCAGCATTTT.

The chain combines TRBV28 with TRBJ2-2, with 8 bases identical to TRBD2. Germline V gene data show CDR1 as MDHEN and CDR2 as SYDVKM. The V gene end was trimmed by 4 bases and the J gene end by 4 bases; junction bases not matched to a gene: 5. The CDR3 is 15 amino acids. The CDR3 reads CASSSLADPTGELFF. In DNA, the CDR3 is TGTGCCAGCAGTTCACTAGCGGACCCCACCGGGGAGCTGTTTTTT.

Note on this clone: This same CDR3 is encoded by further DNA sequences in the sample. V gene TRBV2 combines with J gene TRBJ2-7; TRBD1 aligns across 7 bases. CDR1 SNHLY and CDR2 FYNNEI come from the germline V gene. This CDR3 has 14 amino acids. CDR3 DNA sequence: TGTGCTAGCAGTGCACAGGGGAGCTCCTACGAGCAGTACGTC. Protein sequence: CASSAQGSSYEQYV.

The CDR3 sequence: CASSLASYEQYV. The CDR3, as DNA: TGTGCCAGCAGCTTGGCTTCGTACGAGCAGTACGTC. The rearrangement joins TRBV5-4 to TRBJ2-7; D call uncertain. CDR3 length: 12 amino acids. Germline CDR1 reads SGHNT; CDR2 reads YYREEE (reference sequence). Trimming shortened V by 0 bases and J by 4 bases, and 5 bases separated the two germline ends.

V and J are TRBV11-2 and TRBJ2-3; 12 bases are shared with TRBD2. The ends lost 5 bases at V and 2 bases at J; junction bases unmatched: 5. Looked up from germline, CDR1 is SGHAT and CDR2 is FQNNGV. The CDR3 has 16 amino acids. CDR3 in DNA: TGTGCCAGCAGCGCCCTAGCGGGAGGGGCCACAGATACGCAGTATTTT. Its protein product is CASSALAGGATDTQYF.

The J gene is TRBJ2-3, the V gene TRBV6-1, with 11 bases that match TRBD2. CDR1 and CDR2 (germline): MNHNS, SASEGT. The CDR3 has 17 amino acids. With 4 bases clipped from V and 3 bases from J, the junction kept 9 bases outside the gene matches. CDR3 region: CASSAYSGRAKTDTQYF. The CDR3, as DNA: TGTGCCAGCAGTGCTTATAGCGGGAGGGCCAAGACAGATACGCAGTATTTT.

The rearrangement uses TRBV7-2 and TRBJ2-3, with D possibly matching TRBD2 (6 bases). The CDR3 extends over 17 amino acids. The germline V and J ends were trimmed by 5 bases and 0 bases, with 18 bases remaining between them. CDR1 is SGHTA, CDR2 FQGNSA, per germline. The CDR3 DNA is TGTGCCAGCAGCAAACGCGCGGGGTTTACTAGCACAGATACGCAGTATTTT. Residues: CASSKRAGFTSTDTQYF.

In its sample, this clone was seen a few times. J is TRBJ1-3 and V is TRBV30; weak D call: TRBD1 (5 bases). Germline CDR1 and CDR2: GTSNPN and SVGIG (reference sequence). Between the trimmed V and J ends, which lost 0 bases and 4 bases, there was a span of 10 bases. There are 14 residues in the CDR3. In DNA form, the CDR3 reads TGTGCCTGGAGTGTAGTCGCAGGGGGAAACACCATATATTTT. Protein product: CAWSVVAGGNTIYF.

By proportion, this clone is medium-sized (0.01 to 0.1%). V and J are TRBV27 and TRBJ2-1, with 10 bases that match TRBD2. The J segment lost 8 bases and the V segment lost 6 bases, leaving 13 bases of the junction unmatched. This CDR3 spans 16 amino acids. The germline gives CDR1 MNHEY, CDR2 SMNVEV (reference sequence). As DNA, the CDR3 is TGTGCCAGCAGCCTCCATCCTAGCGGGAGTGAGGATGAGCAGTTCTTC. It translates to CASSLHPSGSEDEQFF.

V usage is TRBV7-2 and J usage is TRBJ1-5; D gene unclear. Germline loops: CDR1 SGHTA, CDR2 FQGNSA. This CDR3 has 13 residues. Trimming took 0 bases from V and 7 from J, leaving 7 bases between them. DNA for the CDR3: TGTGCCAGCAGCTTAGCTCTGCAACAGCCCCAGCATTTT. This codes for CASSLALQQPQHF. The full variable domain, rest sourced from reference TRBV7-2 and TRBJ1-5, is GAGVSQSPSNKVTEKGKDVELRCDPISGHTALYWYRQSLGQGLEFLIYFQGNSAPDKSGLPSDRFSAERTGGSVSTLTIQRTQQEDSAVYLCASSLALQQPQHFGDGTRLSIL.

About this clone: One end of the junction fails to match germline, which may point to a read error. This chain links TRBV19 with TRBJ1-4; D perhaps matches TRBD1 (6 bases). There are 12 residues in the CDR3. In germline, CDR1 is LNHDA, CDR2 SQIVND (reference sequence). The CDR3 DNA reads TGTGCCAGTAGCCCGGGACATGAAAAACTGCTTTTT. Protein: CASSPGHEKLLF. Full variable domain (rest looked up from reference TRBV19 and TRBJ1-4): DGGITQSPKYLFRKEGQNVTLSCEQNLNHDAMYWYRQDPGQGLRLIYYSQIVNDFQKGDIAEGYSVSREKKESFPLTVTSAQKNPTAFYLCASSPGHEKLLFGSGTQLSVL.

This clone has a handful of counts. The V call is TRBV29-1, the J call TRBJ2-7, with 8 nucleotides matching TRBD1. Germline values: CDR1 SQVTM, CDR2 ANQGSEA. The CDR3 spans 14 residues. V shed 4 bases, J shed 3 bases, and the junction held 8 bases outside the gene matches. CDR3 in amino acids: CSVAAGGAFYEQYF. In DNA form, the CDR3 reads TGCAGCGTTGCGGCAGGGGGCGCCTTCTACGAGCAGTACTTC.

The rearrangement uses TRBV4-2 and TRBJ2-6; the match to TRBD2 covers 12 bases. The germline gives CDR1 LGHNA, CDR2 YNFKEQ. V lost 1 base and J lost 0; bases outside the gene matches: 16. This CDR3 contains 23 residues. As DNA, the CDR3 is TGTGCCAGCAGCCAAGTAGTCGGCGGGACTAGCGGGCTCCGCAGCTCTGGGGCCAACGTCCTGACTTTC. Protein product: CASSQVVGGTSGLRSSGANVLTF.

This clone was counted once. This chain connects TRBV28 to TRBJ1-5, with D unresolved. Germline V lookup: CDR1 MDHEN, CDR2 SYDVKM. Trimming left V 2 bases short and J 1 base short, with 21 bases between. The length of the CDR3 is 19 residues. The CDR3 DNA reads TGTGCCAGCAGTTTAGACTTTCGTTTCACCCCAGACAGCAATCAGCCCCAGCATTTT. Amino acid sequence: CASSLDFRFTPDSNQPQHF.

This chain uses TRBV15 with TRBJ1-4, with TRBD1 matching 7 bases. Per the germline V gene, CDR1 is LNHNV and CDR2 is YYDKDF (reference sequence). The CDR3 has 15 amino acids. The J segment lost 8 bases and the V segment lost 0 bases, leaving 6 bases of the junction unmatched. The CDR3 DNA reads TGTGCCACCAGCAGAGATAGACAGGGCAACGAAAAACTGTTTTTT. Its protein is CATSRDRQGNEKLFF.

The CDR3 loop reads CASIYLQNYGYTF. The CDR3 coding sequence is TGTGCCAGTATTTATTTACAGAACTATGGCTACACCTTC. This chain joins TRBV19 and TRBJ1-2; no firm D call. V was pared by 7 bases and J by 2 bases, with 11 bases between. The CDR3 runs 13 residues. The germline gives CDR1 LNHDA, CDR2 SQIVND (reference sequence). The whole variable domain, remainder taken from reference TRBV19 and TRBJ1-2, is DGGITQSPKYLFRKEGQNVTLSCEQNLNHDAMYWYRQDPGQGLRLIYYSQIVNDFQKGDIAEGYSVSREKKESFPLTVTSAQKNPTAFYLCASIYLQNYGYTFGSGTRLTVV.

This rearrangement joins TRBV19 to TRBJ2-1; unclear D gene. The CDR3 totals 13 residues. The V gene lost 5 bases and the J gene lost 7 bases, with 12 bases spanning the gap. Germline V gives CDR1 LNHDA, CDR2 SQIVND (reference sequence). CDR3 DNA sequence: TGTGCCAGTAGTGCGGACGCTGGTAATGAGCAGTTCTTC. Translated, it gives CASSADAGNEQFF. The full variable domain, its missing parts supplied by reference TRBV19 and TRBJ2-1, is DGGITQSPKYLFRKEGQNVTLSCEQNLNHDAMYWYRQDPGQGLRLIYYSQIVNDFQKGDIAEGYSVSREKKESFPLTVTSAQKNPTAFYLCASSADAGNEQFFGPGTRLTVL.

The chain is built from TRBV2 and TRBJ2-3, with TRBD2 matching 13 bases. Looked up from germline, CDR1 is SNHLY and CDR2 is FYNNEI. The CDR3 is 18 amino acids. The junction had 13 bases not matched to a gene; V was cut back by 6 bases and J by 4 bases. CDR3 in amino acids: CASRDRTSGSPGADTQYF. CDR3 bases: TGTGCCAGCAGGGATAGGACTAGCGGGAGTCCCGGCGCAGATACGCAGTATTTT.

The chain combines TRBV25-1 with TRBJ1-2; D is undetermined. This CDR3 region has 14 residues. V was trimmed by 4 bases and J by 2 bases, leaving 11 bases between them. Germline assignment: CDR1 MGHDK and CDR2 SYGVNS. The CDR3 nucleotides are TGTGCCAGCAGTGGATGGATGGGGAACTATGGCTACACCTTC. This encodes CASSGWMGNYGYTF.

V gene TRBV27 combines with J gene TRBJ2-5; the match to TRBD2 covers 14 bases. TRBJ2-7 explains the end of the DNA better; the J call may be wrong. Germline values: CDR1 MNHEY, CDR2 SMNVEV (reference sequence). The CDR3 runs to 18 residues. CDR3 in amino acids: CASRSGTGGLAGAYEQYF. CDR3 bases: TGTGCCAGCAGATCCGGGACAGGGGGACTAGCGGGGGCCTACGAGCAGTACTTC.

In DNA form, the CDR3 reads TGTGCCAGCAGCAGGACAGGGGATGAGCAGTTCTTC. It translates to CASSRTGDEQFF. V and J are TRBV5-6 and TRBJ2-1; TRBD1 matches 9 bases. The CDR3 length is 12 residues. V dropped 4 bases and J dropped 8; count of bases not matched to a gene: 1. Germline V CDR1 and CDR2: SGHDT, YYEEEE.